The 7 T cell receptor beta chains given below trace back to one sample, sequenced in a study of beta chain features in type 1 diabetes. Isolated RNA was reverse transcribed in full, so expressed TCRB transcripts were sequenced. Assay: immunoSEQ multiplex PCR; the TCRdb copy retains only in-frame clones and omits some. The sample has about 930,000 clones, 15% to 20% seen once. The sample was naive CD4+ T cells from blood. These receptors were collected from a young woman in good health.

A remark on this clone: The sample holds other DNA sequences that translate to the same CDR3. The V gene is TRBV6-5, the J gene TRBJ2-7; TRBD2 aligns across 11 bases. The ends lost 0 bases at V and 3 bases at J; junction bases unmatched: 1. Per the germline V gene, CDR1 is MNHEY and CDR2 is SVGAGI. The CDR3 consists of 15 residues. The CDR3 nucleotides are TGTGCCAGCAGTTACTCCACTAGCGGGGGCTACGAGCAGTACTTC. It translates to CASSYSTSGGYEQYF.

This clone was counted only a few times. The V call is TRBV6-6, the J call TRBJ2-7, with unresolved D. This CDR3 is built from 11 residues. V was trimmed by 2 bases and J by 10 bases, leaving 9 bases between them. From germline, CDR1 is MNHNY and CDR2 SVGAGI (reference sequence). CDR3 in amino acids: CASSYVQHQYF. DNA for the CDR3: TGTGCCAGCAGTTACGTGCAGCACCAGTACTTC.

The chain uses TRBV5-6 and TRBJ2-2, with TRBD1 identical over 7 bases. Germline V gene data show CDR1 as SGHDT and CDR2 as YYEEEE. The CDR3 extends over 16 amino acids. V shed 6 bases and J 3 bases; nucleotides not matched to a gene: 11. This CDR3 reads CASTPKGQLDTGELFF. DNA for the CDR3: TGTGCCAGCACCCCGAAGGGACAGTTAGACACCGGGGAGCTGTTTTTT.

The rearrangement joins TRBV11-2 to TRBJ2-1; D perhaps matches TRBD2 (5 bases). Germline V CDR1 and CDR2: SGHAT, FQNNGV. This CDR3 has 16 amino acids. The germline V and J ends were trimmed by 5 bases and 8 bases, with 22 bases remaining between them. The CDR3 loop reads CASSLPSSVGIYEQFF. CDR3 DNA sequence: TGTGCCAGCAGCCTTCCGAGTAGCGTTGGGATCTATGAGCAGTTCTTC.

In DNA form, the CDR3 reads TGTGCCAGCAGTTACTATGCTGGACAGGGGCATCAGCCCCAGCATTTT. Protein: CASSYYAGQGHQPQHF. The chain is built from TRBV6-6 and TRBJ1-5, with TRBD1 identical over 9 bases. Germline CDR1 and CDR2: MNHNY and SVGAGI (reference sequence). V lost 1 base to trimming and J lost 5 bases; unmatched junction nucleotides: 6. The CDR3 length is 16 residues.

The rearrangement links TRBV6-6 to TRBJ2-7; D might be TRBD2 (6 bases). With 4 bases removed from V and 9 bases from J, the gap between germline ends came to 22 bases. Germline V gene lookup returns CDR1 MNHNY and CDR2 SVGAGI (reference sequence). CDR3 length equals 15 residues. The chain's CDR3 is CASSSGDSRVRGQYF. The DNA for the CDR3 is TGTGCCAGCAGTTCGGGGGACTCCCGTGTACGAGGGCAGTACTTC.

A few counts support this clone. CDR3 amino acids: CASKRGGDEKLFF. Here the CDR3 DNA reads TGTGCCAGCAAGAGGGGGGGTGATGAAAAACTGTTTTTT. The V and J genes are TRBV2 and TRBJ1-4, with D perhaps TRBD1 (6 bases). Germline-derived CDR1 and CDR2 are SNHLY and FYNNEI. Trimming removed 7 bases at V and 6 bases at J, with 12 bases between. The CDR3 consists of 13 residues.